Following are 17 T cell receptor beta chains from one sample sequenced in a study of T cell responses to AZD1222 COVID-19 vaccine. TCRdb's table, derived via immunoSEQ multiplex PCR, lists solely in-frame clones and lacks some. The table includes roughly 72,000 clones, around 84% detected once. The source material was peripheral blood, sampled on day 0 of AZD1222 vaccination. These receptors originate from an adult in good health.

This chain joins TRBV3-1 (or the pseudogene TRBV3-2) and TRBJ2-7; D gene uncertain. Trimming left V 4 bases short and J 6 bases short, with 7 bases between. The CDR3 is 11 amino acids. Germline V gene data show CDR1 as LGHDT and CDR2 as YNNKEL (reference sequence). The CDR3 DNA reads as TGTGCCAGCAGCCTCTATAGCGAGCAGTACTTC. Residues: CASSLYSEQYF.

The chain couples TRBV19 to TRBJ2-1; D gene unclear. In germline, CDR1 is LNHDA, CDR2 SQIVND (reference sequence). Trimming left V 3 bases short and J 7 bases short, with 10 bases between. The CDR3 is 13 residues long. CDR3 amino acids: CASSILVENEQFF. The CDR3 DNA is TGTGCCAGTAGTATCCTGGTTGAGAATGAGCAGTTCTTC. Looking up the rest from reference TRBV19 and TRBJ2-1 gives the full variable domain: DGGITQSPKYLFRKEGQNVTLSCEQNLNHDAMYWYRQDPGQGLRLIYYSQIVNDFQKGDIAEGYSVSREKKESFPLTVTSAQKNPTAFYLCASSILVENEQFFGPGTRLTVL.

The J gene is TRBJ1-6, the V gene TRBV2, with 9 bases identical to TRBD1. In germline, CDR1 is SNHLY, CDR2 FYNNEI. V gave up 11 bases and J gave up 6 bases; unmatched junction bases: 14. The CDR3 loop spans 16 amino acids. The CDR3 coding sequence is TGTGCCGAGGGTCGGGGCCCGGGACAGGGTAATTCACCCCTCCACTTT. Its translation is CAEGRGPGQGNSPLHF.

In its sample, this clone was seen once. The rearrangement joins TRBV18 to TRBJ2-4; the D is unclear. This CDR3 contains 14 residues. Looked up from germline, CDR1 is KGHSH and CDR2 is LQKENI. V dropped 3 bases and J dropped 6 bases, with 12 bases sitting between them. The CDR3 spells CASSPGPARNIQYF. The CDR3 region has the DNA TGTGCCAGCTCACCCGGGCCGGCGCGAAACATTCAGTACTTC.

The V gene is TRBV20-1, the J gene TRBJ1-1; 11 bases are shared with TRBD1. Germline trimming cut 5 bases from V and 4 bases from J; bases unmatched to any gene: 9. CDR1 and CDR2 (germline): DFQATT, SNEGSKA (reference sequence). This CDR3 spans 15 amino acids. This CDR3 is CSAGGTGGQGTEAFF. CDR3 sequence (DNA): TGCAGTGCTGGTGGGACAGGGGGTCAGGGCACTGAAGCTTTCTTT.

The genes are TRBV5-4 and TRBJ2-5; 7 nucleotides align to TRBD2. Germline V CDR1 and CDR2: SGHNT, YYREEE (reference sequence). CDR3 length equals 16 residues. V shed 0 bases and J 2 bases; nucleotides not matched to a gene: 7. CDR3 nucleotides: TGTGCCAGCAGCTTGGTGGCGGGAGCAGGGCAAGAGACCCAGTACTTC. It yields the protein CASSLVAGAGQETQYF.

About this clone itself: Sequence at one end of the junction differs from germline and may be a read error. The CDR3 sequence: CASSQAGPSHEQYF. Written as DNA, the CDR3 is TGTGCCAGCAGCCAAGCGGGCCCCTCCCACGAGCAGTACTTC. The chain recombines TRBV4-2 with TRBJ2-7, with D unresolved. This CDR3 contains 14 residues. The germline V gene encodes CDR1 LGHNA and CDR2 YNFKEQ.

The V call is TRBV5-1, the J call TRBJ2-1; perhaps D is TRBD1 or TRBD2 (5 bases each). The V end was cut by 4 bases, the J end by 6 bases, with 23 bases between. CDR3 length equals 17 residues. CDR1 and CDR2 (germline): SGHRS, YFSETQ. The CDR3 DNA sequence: TGCGCCAGCAGCGGTGGGGTGGGGGTACCAGGTGCCAATGAGCAGTTCTTC. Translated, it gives CASSGGVGVPGANEQFF. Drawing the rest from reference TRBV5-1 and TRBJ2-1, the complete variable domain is KAGVTQTPRYLIKTRGQQVTLSCSPISGHRSVSWYQQTPGQGLQFLFEYFSETQRNKGNFPGRFSGRQFSNSRSEMNVSTLELGDSALYLCASSGGVGVPGANEQFFGPGTRLTVL.

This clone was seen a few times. The CDR3, as DNA: TGTGCCAGTCAGACCGGGACTAGCATGGGAGAGACCCAGTACTTC. Protein: CASQTGTSMGETQYF. The rearrangement uses TRBV19 and TRBJ2-5, with 9 bases lining up with TRBD2. Trimming at V came to 8 bases and at J to 4 bases, leaving 11 bases not matched to a gene. CDR1 is LNHDA, CDR2 SQIVND, per germline (reference sequence). This CDR3 comprises 15 residues.

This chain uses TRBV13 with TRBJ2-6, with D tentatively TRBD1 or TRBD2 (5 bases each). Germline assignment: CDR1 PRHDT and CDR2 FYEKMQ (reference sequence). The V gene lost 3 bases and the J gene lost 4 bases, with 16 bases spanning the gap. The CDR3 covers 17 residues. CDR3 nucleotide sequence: TGTGCCAGCAGCTTCGGGACCGTCTGGGGCGGGGCCAACGTCCTGACTTTC. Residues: CASSFGTVWGGANVLTF.

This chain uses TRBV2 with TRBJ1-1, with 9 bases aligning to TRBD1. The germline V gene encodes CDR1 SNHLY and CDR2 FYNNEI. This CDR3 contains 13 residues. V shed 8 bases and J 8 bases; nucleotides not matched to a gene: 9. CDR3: CASDPGTGSEAFF. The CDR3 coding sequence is TGTGCCAGCGATCCCGGGACAGGGAGCGAAGCTTTCTTT.

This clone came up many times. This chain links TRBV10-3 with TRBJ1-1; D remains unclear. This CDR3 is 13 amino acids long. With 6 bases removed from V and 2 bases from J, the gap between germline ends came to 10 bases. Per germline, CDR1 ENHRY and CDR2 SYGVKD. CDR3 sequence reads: CAIRDPDNTEAFF. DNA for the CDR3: TGTGCCATCAGGGATCCGGATAACACTGAAGCTTTCTTT.

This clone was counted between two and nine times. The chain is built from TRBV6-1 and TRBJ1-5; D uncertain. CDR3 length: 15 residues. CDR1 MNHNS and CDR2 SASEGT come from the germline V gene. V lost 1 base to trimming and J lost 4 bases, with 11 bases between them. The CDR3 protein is CASSEDSGENQPQHF. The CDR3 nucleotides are TGTGCCAGCAGTGAAGATAGTGGGGAAAATCAGCCCCAGCATTTT.

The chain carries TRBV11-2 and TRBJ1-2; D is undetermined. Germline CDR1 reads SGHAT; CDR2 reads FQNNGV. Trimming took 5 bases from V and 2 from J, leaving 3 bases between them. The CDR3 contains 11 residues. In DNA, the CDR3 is TGTGCCAGCAGCCTAAACTATGGCTACACCTTC. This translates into CASSLNYGYTF.

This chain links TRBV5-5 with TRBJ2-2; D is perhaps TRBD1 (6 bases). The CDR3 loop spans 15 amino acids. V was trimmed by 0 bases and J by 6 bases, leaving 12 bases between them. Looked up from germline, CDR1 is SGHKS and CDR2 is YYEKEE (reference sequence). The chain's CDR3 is CASSLAQGTPGELFF. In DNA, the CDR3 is TGTGCCAGCAGCTTGGCTCAGGGGACACCCGGGGAGCTGTTTTTT.

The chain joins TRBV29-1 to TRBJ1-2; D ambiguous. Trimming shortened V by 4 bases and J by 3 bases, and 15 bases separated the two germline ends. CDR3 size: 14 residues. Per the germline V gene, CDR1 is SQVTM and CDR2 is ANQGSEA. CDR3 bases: TGCAGCGTTGGCGGGGAGGCCCGTTACTATGGCTACACCTTC. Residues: CSVGGEARYYGYTF.

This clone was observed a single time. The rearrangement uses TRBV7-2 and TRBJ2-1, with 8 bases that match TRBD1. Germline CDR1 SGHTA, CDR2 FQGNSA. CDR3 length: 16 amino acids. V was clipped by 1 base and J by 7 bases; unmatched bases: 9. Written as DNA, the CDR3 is TGTGCCAGCAGCTTAGTGGCGACAGGGGTAGGAAATGAGCAGTTCTTC. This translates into CASSLVATGVGNEQFF.